This is a list of T cell receptor beta chains from one sample in a study of shared clonotypes between healthy human individuals. Data came from immunoSEQ multiplex PCR; TCRdb stores just in-frame clones and leaves some out. The repertoire holds some 690,000 clones, about 90% seen once, with around a third in the top ten. The sequencing input was memory CD8+ T cells from PBMCs. These TCRs come from a man between 18 and 35 years old in good health. Some clones in this sample may be carry-over from other donors' samples. The CDR3 runs from the conserved cysteine through the conserved F or W. D genes are given only for firm matches. For some rows the clone size is stated as once, few or many, or as a class when expanded; others skip it.

D gene: .
clone size: .
J gene: TRBJ1-2
V gene: TRBV9
CDR3 DNA: TGTGCCAGCAGCGTAGTCTCCCACTATGGCTACACCTTC
CDR3 protein: CASSVVSHYGYTF

D gene: .
clone size: .
J gene: TRBJ2-2
V gene: TRBV5-1
CDR3 DNA: TGCGCCAGCAGCTTGGAACCTTGGGCCGCGAACACCGGGGAGCTGTTTTTT
CDR3 protein: CASSLEPWAANTGELFF

D gene: .
clone size: .
J gene: TRBJ1-1
V gene: TRBV7-9
CDR3 DNA: TGTGCCAGCAGCCACGATGGGGGCTACGTCGAAGCTTTCTTT
CDR3 protein: CASSHDGGYVEAFF

D gene: .
clone size: .
J gene: TRBJ2-6
V gene: TRBV5-8
CDR3 DNA: TGTGCCAGCAGCTTGTGGGGGTTGGACTACTCTGGGGCCAACGTCCTGACTTTC
CDR3 protein: CASSLWGLDYSGANVLTF

D gene: TRBD1
clone size: .
J gene: TRBJ1-4
V gene: TRBV7-8
CDR3 DNA: TGTGCCAGCAGGAGGGGGCTGAATAATGAAAAACTGTTTTTT
CDR3 protein: CASRRGLNNEKLFF

D gene: TRBD1
clone size: .
J gene: TRBJ2-7
V gene: TRBV5-5
CDR3 DNA: TGTGCCAGCAGCGGACGGGACAGACCCTACGAGCAGTACTTC
CDR3 protein: CASSGRDRPYEQYF

D gene: .
clone size: .
J gene: TRBJ1-1
V gene: TRBV29-1
CDR3 DNA: TGCAGCGTTGAACTTCACTCCCACACTGAAGCTTTCTTT
CDR3 protein: CSVELHSHTEAFF

D gene: .
clone size: .
J gene: TRBJ2-5
V gene: TRBV28
CDR3 DNA: TGTGCCAGCAGTTTAGGTGGGCCGCAAGAGACCCAGTACTTC
CDR3 protein: CASSLGGPQETQYF

D gene: TRBD1
clone size: .
J gene: TRBJ2-7
V gene: TRBV28
CDR3 DNA: TGTGCCAGCAGGCGACAGGGGTACCCCTACGAGCAGTACTTC
CDR3 protein: CASRRQGYPYEQYF

D gene: TRBD1
clone size: once
J gene: TRBJ2-7
V gene: TRBV28
CDR3 DNA: TGTGCCAGCAGTCTCAAAGCCGGGACAGGGATTTCCTACGAGCAGTACTTC
CDR3 protein: CASSLKAGTGISYEQYF

D gene: .
clone size: .
J gene: TRBJ1-1
V gene: TRBV28
CDR3 DNA: TGTGCCAGCAGTCCTGACATGGCGACTGAAGCTTTCTTT
CDR3 protein: CASSPDMATEAFF

D gene: .
clone size: .
J gene: TRBJ1-2
V gene: TRBV11-2
CDR3 DNA: TGTGCCAGCAGCTCGAATCCGGGGCCCTACTATGGCTACACCTTC
CDR3 protein: CASSSNPGPYYGYTF

D gene: .
clone size: .
J gene: TRBJ1-2
V gene: TRBV12-5
CDR3 DNA: TGTGCTAGTGGAAGGGACACACCGTCTGGCTACACCTTC
CDR3 protein: CASGRDTPSGYTF

D gene: .
clone size: .
J gene: TRBJ2-1
V gene: TRBV11-3
CDR3 DNA: TGTGCCAGCAGCTTTCTTTATGGTGAGCAGTTCTTC
CDR3 protein: CASSFLYGEQFF

D gene: TRBD1
clone size: once
J gene: TRBJ2-1
V gene: TRBV6-6
CDR3 DNA: TGTGCCAGCAGCCAGGACAGGGAATCCCATGAGCAGTTCTTC
CDR3 protein: CASSQDRESHEQFF

D gene: .
clone size: .
J gene: TRBJ1-5
V gene: TRBV6-1
CDR3 DNA: TGTGCCAGCAGTGTTTTCAGGGGCCTAAGCAATCAGCCCCAGCATTTT
CDR3 protein: CASSVFRGLSNQPQHF

D gene: .
clone size: .
J gene: TRBJ2-7
V gene: TRBV27
CDR3 DNA: TGTGCCAGCAGGAGGCTTGGACAAGGGATACCCTACGAGCAGTACTTC
CDR3 protein: CASRRLGQGIPYEQYF

D gene: .
clone size: .
J gene: TRBJ2-2
V gene: TRBV9
CDR3 DNA: TGTGCCAGCAGCGGACGGGTAGGGGAGCTGTTTTTT
CDR3 protein: CASSGRVGELFF

D gene: TRBD2
clone size: once
J gene: TRBJ2-1
V gene: TRBV6-5
CDR3 DNA: TGTGCCAGCAGTTACGGGGGGCTAGCGGGACGCAATGAGCAGTTCTTC
CDR3 protein: CASSYGGLAGRNEQFF

D gene: .
clone size: once
J gene: TRBJ2-3
V gene: TRBV2
CDR3 DNA: TGTGCCAGCAGTGAAGCGGGGATTAGGGTGACAGATACGCAGTATTTT
CDR3 protein: CASSEAGIRVTDTQYF

D gene: .
clone size: .
J gene: TRBJ2-2
V gene: TRBV27
CDR3 DNA: TGTGCCAGCACCCTCTCGGGAGTCACCGGGGAGCTGTTTTTT
CDR3 protein: CASTLSGVTGELFF

D gene: .
clone size: once
J gene: TRBJ2-5
V gene: TRBV7-9
CDR3 DNA: TGTGCCAGCAGCGGTGGGGTTCAAGAGACCCAGTACTTC
CDR3 protein: CASSGGVQETQYF

D gene: .
clone size: .
J gene: TRBJ1-2
V gene: TRBV5-1
CDR3 DNA: TGCGCCAGCAGCCGTGTCGGGGTGGATGGCTACACCTTC
CDR3 protein: CASSRVGVDGYTF

D gene: TRBD2
clone size: once
J gene: TRBJ2-1
V gene: TRBV9
CDR3 DNA: TGTGCCAGCAGCGCCACCGGGGGGACTAGCGTTTACAATGAGCAGTTCTTC
CDR3 protein: CASSATGGTSVYNEQFF

D gene: .
clone size: .
J gene: TRBJ2-1
V gene: TRBV19
CDR3 DNA: TGTGCCAGTAGTCTCGACTATAGGGGTAATGAGCAGTTCTTC
CDR3 protein: CASSLDYRGNEQFF

D gene: .
clone size: .
J gene: TRBJ1-1
V gene: TRBV9
CDR3 DNA: TGTGCCAGCAGCGTAGGATCTGTCCGGAACACTGAAGCTTTCTTT
CDR3 protein: CASSVGSVRNTEAFF

D gene: .
clone size: .
J gene: TRBJ2-1
V gene: TRBV5-5
CDR3 DNA: TGTGCCAGCAGCCAAGACTACGACTCCTACAATGAGCAGTTCTTC
CDR3 protein: CASSQDYDSYNEQFF

D gene: TRBD2
clone size: .
J gene: TRBJ2-2
V gene: TRBV28
CDR3 DNA: TGTGCCAGCAGCCGGACTAGCGGGAGAGGACTGACCGGGGAGCTGTTTTTT
CDR3 protein: CASSRTSGRGLTGELFF

D gene: TRBD2
clone size: .
J gene: TRBJ2-3
V gene: TRBV27
CDR3 DNA: TGTGCCGCGGGGAGCGGGACGATAGATACGCAGTATTTT
CDR3 protein: CAAGSGTIDTQYF

D gene: TRBD1
clone size: .
J gene: TRBJ2-1
V gene: TRBV27
CDR3 DNA: TGTGCCAGCAGTGCCGCGGGACAGGTACTTGAGCAGTTCTTC
CDR3 protein: CASSAAGQVLEQFF

D gene: .
clone size: .
J gene: TRBJ2-7
V gene: TRBV5-6
CDR3 DNA: TGTGCCAGCAGCTGGGGGGACAGTCCCCACGAGCAGTACTTC
CDR3 protein: CASSWGDSPHEQYF

D gene: .
clone size: .
J gene: TRBJ2-7
V gene: TRBV19
CDR3 DNA: TGTGCCAGTAGTCCGTCCTACAGGGTCTTCTCCTACGAGCAGTACTTC
CDR3 protein: CASSPSYRVFSYEQYF

D gene: .
clone size: .
J gene: TRBJ1-5
V gene: TRBV6-6
CDR3 DNA: TGTGCCAGCGGAACAAGGGAGAGACAACATCAGCCCCAGCATTTT
CDR3 protein: CASGTRERQHQPQHF

D gene: TRBD1
clone size: .
J gene: TRBJ1-1
V gene: TRBV30
CDR3 DNA: TGTGCCTGGCAGGCAGGGGGCTACCCGCCTGAAGCTTTCTTT
CDR3 protein: CAWQAGGYPPEAFF

D gene: .
clone size: .
J gene: TRBJ2-1
V gene: TRBV7-2
CDR3 DNA: TGTGCCAGCAGCCAACGGATCAATGAGCAGTTCTTC
CDR3 protein: CASSQRINEQFF

D gene: .
clone size: .
J gene: TRBJ1-6
V gene: TRBV28
CDR3 DNA: TGTGCCAGCAGTTTGGGGCACAAGAGCTCCTATAATTCACCCCTCCACTTT
CDR3 protein: CASSLGHKSSYNSPLHF

D gene: TRBD1
clone size: .
J gene: TRBJ2-1
V gene: TRBV27
CDR3 DNA: TGTGCCAGCAGCAAAAGGACAGGGAGCAATGAGCAGTTCTTC
CDR3 protein: CASSKRTGSNEQFF

D gene: .
clone size: .
J gene: TRBJ1-2
V gene: TRBV15
CDR3 DNA: TGTGCCACCAGCAGAGAGAGTGAGGTCCAGGGCTACACCTTC
CDR3 protein: CATSRESEVQGYTF

D gene: TRBD1
clone size: once
J gene: TRBJ1-1
V gene: TRBV5-1
CDR3 DNA: TGCGCCAGCAGCCCGGAGGGACAGGTAGTTTGGAACACTGAAGCTTTCTTT
CDR3 protein: CASSPEGQVVWNTEAFF

D gene: .
clone size: .
J gene: TRBJ1-4
V gene: TRBV14
CDR3 DNA: TGTGCCAGCAGCCCAAACTGGGGGCAGGGCGAAGAAAAACTGTTTTTT
CDR3 protein: CASSPNWGQGEEKLFF